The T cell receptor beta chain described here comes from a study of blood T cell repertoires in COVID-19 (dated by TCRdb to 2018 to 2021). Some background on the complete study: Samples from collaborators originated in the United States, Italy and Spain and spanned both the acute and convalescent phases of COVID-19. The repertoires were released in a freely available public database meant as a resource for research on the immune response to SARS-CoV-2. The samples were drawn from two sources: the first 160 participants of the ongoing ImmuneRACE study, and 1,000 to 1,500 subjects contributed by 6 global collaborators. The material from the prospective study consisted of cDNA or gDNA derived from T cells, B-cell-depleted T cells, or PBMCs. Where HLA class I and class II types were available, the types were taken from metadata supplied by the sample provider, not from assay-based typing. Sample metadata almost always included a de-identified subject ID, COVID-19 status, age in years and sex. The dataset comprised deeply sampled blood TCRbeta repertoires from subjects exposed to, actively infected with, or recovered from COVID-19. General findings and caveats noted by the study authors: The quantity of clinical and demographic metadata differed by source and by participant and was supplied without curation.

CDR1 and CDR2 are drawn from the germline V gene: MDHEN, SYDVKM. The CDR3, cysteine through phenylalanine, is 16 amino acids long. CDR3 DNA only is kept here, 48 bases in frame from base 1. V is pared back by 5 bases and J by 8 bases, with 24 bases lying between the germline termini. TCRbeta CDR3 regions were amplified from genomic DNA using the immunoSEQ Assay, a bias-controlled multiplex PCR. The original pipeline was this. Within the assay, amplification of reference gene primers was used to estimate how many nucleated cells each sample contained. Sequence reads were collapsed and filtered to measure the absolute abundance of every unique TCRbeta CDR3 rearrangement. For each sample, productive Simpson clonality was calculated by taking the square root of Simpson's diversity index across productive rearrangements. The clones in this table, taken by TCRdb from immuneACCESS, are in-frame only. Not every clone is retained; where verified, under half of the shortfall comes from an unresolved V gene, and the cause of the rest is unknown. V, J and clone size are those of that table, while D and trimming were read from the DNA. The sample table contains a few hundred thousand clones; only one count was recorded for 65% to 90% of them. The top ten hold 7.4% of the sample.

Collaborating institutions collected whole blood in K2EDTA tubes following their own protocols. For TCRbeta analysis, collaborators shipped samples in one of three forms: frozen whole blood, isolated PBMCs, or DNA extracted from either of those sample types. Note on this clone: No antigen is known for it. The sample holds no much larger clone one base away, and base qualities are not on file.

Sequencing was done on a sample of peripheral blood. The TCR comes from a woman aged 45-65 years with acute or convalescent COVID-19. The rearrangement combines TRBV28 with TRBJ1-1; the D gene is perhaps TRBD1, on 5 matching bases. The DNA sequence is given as TGTGCCAGCAGTCCCACCGCGACAGATAGATCGAGGGAAGCTTTCTTT. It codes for CASSPTATDRSREAFF.